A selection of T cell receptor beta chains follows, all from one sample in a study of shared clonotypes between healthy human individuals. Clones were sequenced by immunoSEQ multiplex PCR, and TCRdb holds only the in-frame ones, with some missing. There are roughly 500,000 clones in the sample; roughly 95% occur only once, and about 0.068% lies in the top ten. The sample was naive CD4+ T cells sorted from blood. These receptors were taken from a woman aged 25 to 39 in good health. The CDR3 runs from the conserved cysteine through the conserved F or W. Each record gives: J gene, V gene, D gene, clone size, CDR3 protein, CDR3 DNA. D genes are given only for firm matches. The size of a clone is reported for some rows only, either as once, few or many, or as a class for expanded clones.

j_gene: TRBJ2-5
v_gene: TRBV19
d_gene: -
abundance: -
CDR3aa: CASSTWTEQETQYF
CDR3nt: TGTGCCAGTAGTACCTGGACGGAGCAAGAGACCCAGTACTTC

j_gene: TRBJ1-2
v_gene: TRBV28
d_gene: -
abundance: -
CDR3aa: CASRRRPSTGNYGYTF
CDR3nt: TGTGCCAGCAGGCGGCGACCGAGCACAGGGAACTATGGCTACACCTTC

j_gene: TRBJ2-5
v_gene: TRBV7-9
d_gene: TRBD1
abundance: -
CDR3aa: CASSLGQTIRETQYF
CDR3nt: TGTGCCAGCAGCTTGGGACAGACAATTAGGGAGACCCAGTACTTC

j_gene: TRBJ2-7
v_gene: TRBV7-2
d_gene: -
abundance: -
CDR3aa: CASSTAAGVPYEQYF
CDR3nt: TGTGCCAGCAGCACGGCCGCCGGGGTCCCCTACGAGCAGTACTTC

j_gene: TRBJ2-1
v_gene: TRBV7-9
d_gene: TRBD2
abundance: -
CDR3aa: CASSFSGRRNNEQFF
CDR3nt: TGTGCCAGCAGCTTTAGCGGGAGAAGGAACAATGAGCAGTTCTTC

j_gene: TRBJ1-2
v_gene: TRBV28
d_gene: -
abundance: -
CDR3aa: CASSMTGYGYTF
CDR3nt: TGTGCCAGCAGTATGACAGGCTATGGCTACACCTTC

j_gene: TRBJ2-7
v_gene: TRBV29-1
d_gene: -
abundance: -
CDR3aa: CSVEEQGDEQYF
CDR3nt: TGCAGCGTTGAAGAGCAGGGCGACGAGCAGTACTTC

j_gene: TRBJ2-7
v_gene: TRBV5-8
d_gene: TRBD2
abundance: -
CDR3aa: CASSPGGAVDEQYF
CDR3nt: TGTGCCAGCAGCCCCGGGGGGGCTGTCGACGAGCAGTACTTC

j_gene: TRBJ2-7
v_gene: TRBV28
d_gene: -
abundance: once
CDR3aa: CASSLAAPSYEQYF
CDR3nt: TGTGCCAGCAGTTTAGCGGCTCCTTCCTACGAGCAGTACTTC

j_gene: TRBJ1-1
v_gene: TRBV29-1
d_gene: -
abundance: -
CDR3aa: CSVERPRNTEAFF
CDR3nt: TGCAGCGTTGAACGACCGAGGAACACTGAAGCTTTCTTT

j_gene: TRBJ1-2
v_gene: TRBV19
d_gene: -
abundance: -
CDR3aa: CASSRDGINYGYTF
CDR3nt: TGTGCCAGTAGTAGAGACGGGATTAACTATGGCTACACCTTC

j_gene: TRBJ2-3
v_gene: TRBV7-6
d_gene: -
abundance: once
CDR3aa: CASSLSSSGLPSTDTQYF
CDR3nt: TGTGCCAGCAGCTTAAGCTCCAGCGGGCTGCCTAGCACAGATACGCAGTATTTT

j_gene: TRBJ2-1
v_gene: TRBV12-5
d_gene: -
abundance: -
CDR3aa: CASGLEGSNYNEQFF
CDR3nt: TGTGCTAGTGGTTTAGAGGGTTCTAACTACAATGAGCAGTTCTTC

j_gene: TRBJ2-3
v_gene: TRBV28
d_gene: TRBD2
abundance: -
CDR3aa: CASSFRLAGGLDTQYF
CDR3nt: TGTGCCAGCAGTTTTCGGCTAGCGGGAGGGTTAGATACGCAGTATTTT

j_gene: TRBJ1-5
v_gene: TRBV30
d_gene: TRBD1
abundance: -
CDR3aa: CAWGTGVKQPQHF
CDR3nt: TGTGCCTGGGGGACAGGGGTTAAGCAGCCCCAGCATTTT

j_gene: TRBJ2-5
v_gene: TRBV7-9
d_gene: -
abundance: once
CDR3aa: CASKGGQNQETQYF
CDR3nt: TGTGCCAGCAAGGGGGGACAGAACCAAGAGACCCAGTACTTC

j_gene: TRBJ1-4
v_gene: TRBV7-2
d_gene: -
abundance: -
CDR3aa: CASRRGRVTNEKLFF
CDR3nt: TGTGCCAGCAGGCGCGGCAGGGTGACTAATGAAAAACTGTTTTTT

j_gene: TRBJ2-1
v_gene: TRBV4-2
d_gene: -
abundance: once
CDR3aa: CASSRTGRSYNEQFF
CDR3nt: TGTGCCAGCAGCCGAACAGGTCGGTCCTACAATGAGCAGTTCTTC

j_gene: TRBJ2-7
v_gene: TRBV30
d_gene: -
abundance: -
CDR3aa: CASHPRGARYEQYF
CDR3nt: TGTGCCTCTCACCCAAGGGGGGCAAGGTACGAGCAGTACTTC

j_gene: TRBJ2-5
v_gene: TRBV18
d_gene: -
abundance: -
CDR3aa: CASSLVAQETQYF
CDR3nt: TGTGCCAGCTCATTAGTGGCCCAAGAGACCCAGTACTTC

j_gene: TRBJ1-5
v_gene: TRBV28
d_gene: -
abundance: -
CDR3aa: CATDLPATGPQHF
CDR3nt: TGTGCCACCGATCTCCCGGCGACTGGGCCCCAGCATTTT

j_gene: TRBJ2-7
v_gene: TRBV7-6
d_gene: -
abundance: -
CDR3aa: CASSLAPPTTGYEQYF
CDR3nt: TGTGCCAGCAGCTTAGCGCCTCCTACAACAGGGTACGAGCAGTACTTC

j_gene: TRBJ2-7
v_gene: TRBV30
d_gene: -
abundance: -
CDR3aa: CAWRETGVEQYF
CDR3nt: TGTGCCTGGAGAGAGACAGGAGTCGAGCAGTACTTC

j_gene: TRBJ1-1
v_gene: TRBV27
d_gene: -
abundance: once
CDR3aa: CASSLQAGGTEAFF
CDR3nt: TGTGCCAGCAGTTTACAGGCCGGGGGCACTGAAGCTTTCTTT

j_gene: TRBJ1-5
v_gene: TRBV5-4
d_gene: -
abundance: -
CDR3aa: CASSLAGNQPQHF
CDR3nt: TGTGCCAGCAGCTTGGCCGGAAATCAGCCCCAGCATTTT

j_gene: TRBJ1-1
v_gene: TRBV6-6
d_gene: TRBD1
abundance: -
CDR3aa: CASSYFDRGVNTEAFF
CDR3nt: TGTGCCAGCAGTTACTTTGACAGGGGCGTGAACACTGAAGCTTTCTTT

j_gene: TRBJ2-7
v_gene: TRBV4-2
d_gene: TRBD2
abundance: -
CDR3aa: CASSQELTSGYEQYF
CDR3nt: TGTGCCAGCAGCCAAGAACTGACTAGCGGATACGAGCAGTACTTC

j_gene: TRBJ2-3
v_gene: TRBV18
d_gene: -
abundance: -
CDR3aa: CASSRRTADDSSTDTQYF
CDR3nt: TGTGCCAGCTCCCGCAGGACAGCCGACGACTCTAGCACAGATACGCAGTATTTT

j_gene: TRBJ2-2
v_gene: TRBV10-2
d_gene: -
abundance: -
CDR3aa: CASSGIGELFF
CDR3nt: TGCGCCAGCAGCGGGATTGGGGAGCTGTTTTTT

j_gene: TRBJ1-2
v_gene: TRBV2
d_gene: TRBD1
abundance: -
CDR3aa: CASSPGGLGYTF
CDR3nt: TGTGCCAGCAGCCCAGGGGGCCTAGGCTACACCTTC

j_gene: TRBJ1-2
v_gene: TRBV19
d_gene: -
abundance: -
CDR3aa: CASSIESGLYGYTF
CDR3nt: TGTGCCAGTAGTATAGAGTCGGGCTTGTATGGCTACACCTTC

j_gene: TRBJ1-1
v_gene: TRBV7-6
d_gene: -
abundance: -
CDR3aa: CASSLGGVLEAFF
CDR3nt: TGTGCCAGCAGCTTAGGAGGGGTACTAGAAGCTTTCTTT

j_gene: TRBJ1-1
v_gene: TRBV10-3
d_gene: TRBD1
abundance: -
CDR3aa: CAISPGQGSTEAFF
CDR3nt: TGTGCCATCAGCCCGGGACAGGGGAGCACTGAAGCTTTCTTT

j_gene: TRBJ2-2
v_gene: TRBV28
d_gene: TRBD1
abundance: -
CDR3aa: CASRRQGNRELFF
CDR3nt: TGTGCCAGCAGAAGACAGGGGAATAGGGAGCTGTTTTTT

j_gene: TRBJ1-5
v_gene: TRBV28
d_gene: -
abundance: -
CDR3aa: CASVAGNSNQPQHF
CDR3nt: TGTGCCAGCGTAGCGGGGAATAGCAATCAGCCCCAGCATTTT

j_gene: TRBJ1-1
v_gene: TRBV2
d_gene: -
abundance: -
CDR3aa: CASSRTGGVLDEAFF
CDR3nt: TGTGCCAGCAGTCGAACCGGCGGGGTGCTTGATGAAGCTTTCTTT

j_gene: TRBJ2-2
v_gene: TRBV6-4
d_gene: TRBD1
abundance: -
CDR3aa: CASSQTGENTGELFF
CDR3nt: TGTGCCAGCAGTCAAACAGGGGAGAACACCGGGGAGCTGTTTTTT

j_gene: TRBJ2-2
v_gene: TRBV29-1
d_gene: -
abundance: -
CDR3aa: CSVAHSLLTGELFF
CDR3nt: TGCAGCGTTGCCCACTCTTTGTTGACCGGGGAGCTGTTTTTT

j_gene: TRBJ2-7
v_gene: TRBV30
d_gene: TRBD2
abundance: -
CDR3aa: CAWRGWTSGQSSSYEQYF
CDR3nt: TGTGCCTGGAGGGGCTGGACTAGCGGGCAGTCCAGCTCCTACGAGCAGTACTTC

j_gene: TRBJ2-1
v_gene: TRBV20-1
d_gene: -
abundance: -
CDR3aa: CSASRSLEQFF
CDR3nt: TGCAGTGCTAGCAGGTCCCTTGAGCAGTTCTTC

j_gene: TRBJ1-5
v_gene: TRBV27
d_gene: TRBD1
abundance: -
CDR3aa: CASSLRRQGRHNQPQHF
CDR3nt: TGTGCCAGCAGTTTACGCCGACAGGGAAGGCACAATCAGCCCCAGCATTTT

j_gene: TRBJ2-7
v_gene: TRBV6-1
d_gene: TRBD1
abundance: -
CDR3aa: CASTPQTGSSYEQYF
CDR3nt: TGTGCCAGCACCCCGCAGACAGGGAGCTCCTACGAGCAGTACTTC

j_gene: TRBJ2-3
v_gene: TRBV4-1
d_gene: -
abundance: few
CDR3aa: CASSHGAGLTDTQYF
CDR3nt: TGCGCCAGCAGCCATGGGGCGGGGCTAACAGATACGCAGTATTTT

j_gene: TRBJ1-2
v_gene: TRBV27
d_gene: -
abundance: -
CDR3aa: CASSSLPGGRANYGYTF
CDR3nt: TGTGCCAGCAGCTCCCTGCCGGGAGGGAGAGCTAACTATGGCTACACCTTC

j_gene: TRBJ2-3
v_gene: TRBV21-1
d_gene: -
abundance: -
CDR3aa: CASSPKGNRPDTQYF
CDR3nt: TGTGCCAGCAGCCCTAAGGGGAACAGGCCAGATACGCAGTATTTT

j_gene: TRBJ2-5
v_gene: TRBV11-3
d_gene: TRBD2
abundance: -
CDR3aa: CASSPGLAGARETQYF
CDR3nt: TGTGCCAGCAGCCCTGGGCTAGCGGGGGCCAGGGAGACCCAGTACTTC

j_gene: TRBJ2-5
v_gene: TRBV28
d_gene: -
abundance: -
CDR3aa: CASSRGTATRKTQYF
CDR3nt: TGTGCCAGCAGCCGTGGGACCGCCACTCGAAAGACCCAGTACTTC

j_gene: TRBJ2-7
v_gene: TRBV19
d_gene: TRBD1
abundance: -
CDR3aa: CASSTPGQGYEQYF
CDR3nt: TGTGCCAGTAGCACTCCGGGACAGGGTTACGAGCAGTACTTC

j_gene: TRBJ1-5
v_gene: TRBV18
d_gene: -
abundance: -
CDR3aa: CASSGASNQPQHF
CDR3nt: TGTGCCAGCTCAGGAGCTAGCAATCAGCCCCAGCATTTT

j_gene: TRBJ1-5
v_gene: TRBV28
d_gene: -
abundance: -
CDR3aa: CASSFEDQPQHF
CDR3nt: TGTGCCAGCAGTTTTGAGGATCAGCCCCAGCATTTT

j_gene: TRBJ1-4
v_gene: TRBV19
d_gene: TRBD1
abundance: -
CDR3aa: CASSSGQGVVVNEKLFF
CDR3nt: TGTGCCAGTAGCAGCGGACAGGGCGTGGTAGTTAATGAAAAACTGTTTTTT

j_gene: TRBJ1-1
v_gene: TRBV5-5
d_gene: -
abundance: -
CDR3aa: CASSLAGDTEAFF
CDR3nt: TGTGCCAGCAGCTTGGCGGGGGACACTGAAGCTTTCTTT

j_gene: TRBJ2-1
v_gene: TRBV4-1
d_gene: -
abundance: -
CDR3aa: CASSQEGWSEQFF
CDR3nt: TGCGCCAGCAGCCAAGAGGGCTGGAGTGAGCAGTTCTTC

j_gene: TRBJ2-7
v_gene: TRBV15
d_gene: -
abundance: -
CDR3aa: CATRRKSSYEQYF
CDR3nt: TGTGCCACCAGAAGGAAGAGCTCCTACGAGCAGTACTTC

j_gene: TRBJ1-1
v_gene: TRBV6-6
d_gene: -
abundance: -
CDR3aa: CASRSGRNTEAFF
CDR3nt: TGTGCCAGCAGGTCCGGGAGGAACACTGAAGCTTTCTTT

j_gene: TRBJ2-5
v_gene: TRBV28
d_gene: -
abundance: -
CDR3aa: CASSLGPLPQETQYF
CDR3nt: TGTGCCAGCAGTTTAGGGCCCTTACCCCAAGAGACCCAGTACTTC

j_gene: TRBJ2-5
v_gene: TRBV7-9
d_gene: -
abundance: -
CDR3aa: CASSLVGTWNQETQYF
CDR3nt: TGTGCCAGCAGCTTAGTAGGGACTTGGAACCAAGAGACCCAGTACTTC

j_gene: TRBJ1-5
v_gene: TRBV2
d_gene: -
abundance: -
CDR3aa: CASSEWKETPQHF
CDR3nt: TGTGCCAGCAGTGAGTGGAAAGAGACGCCCCAGCATTTT